This T cell receptor (beta chain) is drawn from a study of Ad26.COV2.S vaccination and SARS-CoV-2 variants. Study-wide context: Trial arm assignment for the donor was COV1001 Ad26.COV2.S. General study results and limits: Placebo recipients had lower spike-specific TCR breadth than vaccine recipients.

Details on this clone: Its antigen is not known.

Sequenced by immunoSEQ multiplex PCR; TCRdb stores in-frame clones only, minus some. This table holds about 450,000 clones, roughly nine tenths found once. The V gene's germline CDR1 is SGHTA and CDR2 FQGNSA. The V end lost 1 base, the J end lost 3 bases, and 6 bases lay between the germline ends. CDR3 size: 13 residues. Treatment defined: 19 received Ad26.COV2.S at low or high dose, single or two shots; 5 received placebo; per-sample allocation not given. The samples date from day 63 after the first vaccine or placebo injection. The starting material was peripheral blood, obtained in a trial of Ad26.COV2.S vaccine versus placebo. The TCR sequence derives from a person between 18 and 65 years old who received the Ad26.COV2.S COVID-19 vaccine or a placebo. The chain joins TRBV7-2 to TRBJ1-2; unclear D gene. CDR3 in DNA: TGTGCCAGCAGCTTAGGATTCGACTATGGCTACACCTTC. Encoded protein: CASSLGFDYGYTF.